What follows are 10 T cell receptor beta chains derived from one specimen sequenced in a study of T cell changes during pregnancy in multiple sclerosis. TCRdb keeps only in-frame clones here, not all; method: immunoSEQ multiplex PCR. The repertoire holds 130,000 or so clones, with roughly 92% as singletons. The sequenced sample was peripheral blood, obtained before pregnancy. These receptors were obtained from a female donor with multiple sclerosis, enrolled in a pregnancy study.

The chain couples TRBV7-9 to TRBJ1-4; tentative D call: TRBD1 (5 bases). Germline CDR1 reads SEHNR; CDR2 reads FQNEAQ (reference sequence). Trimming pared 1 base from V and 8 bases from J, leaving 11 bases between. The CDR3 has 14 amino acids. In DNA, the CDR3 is TGTGCCAGCAGCTTAGAAGGGGCGTGGGAAAAACTGTTTTTT. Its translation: CASSLEGAWEKLFF. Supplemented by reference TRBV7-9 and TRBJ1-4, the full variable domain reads DTGVSQNPRHKITKRGQNVTFRCDPISEHNRLYWYRQTLGQGPEFLTYFQNEAQLEKSRLLSDRFSAERPKGSFSTLEIQRTEQGDSAMYLCASSLEGAWEKLFFGSGTQLSVL.

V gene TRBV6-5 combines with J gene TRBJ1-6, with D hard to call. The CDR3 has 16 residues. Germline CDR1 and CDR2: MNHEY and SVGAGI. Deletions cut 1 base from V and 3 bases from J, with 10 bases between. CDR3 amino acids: CASSYFESLYNSPLHF. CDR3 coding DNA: TGTGCCAGCAGTTACTTCGAGTCTCTCTATAATTCACCCCTCCACTTT.

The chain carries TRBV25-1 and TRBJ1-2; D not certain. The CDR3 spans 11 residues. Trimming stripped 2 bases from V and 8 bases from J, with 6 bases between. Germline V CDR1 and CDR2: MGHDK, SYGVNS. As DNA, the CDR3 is TGTGCCAGCAGTGAAGGAGGCGGCTACACCTTC. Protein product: CASSEGGGYTF.

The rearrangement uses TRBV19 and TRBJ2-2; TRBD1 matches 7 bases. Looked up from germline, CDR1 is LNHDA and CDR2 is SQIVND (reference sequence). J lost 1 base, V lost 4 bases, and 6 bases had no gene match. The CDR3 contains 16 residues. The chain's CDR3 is CASSTATGLNTGELFF. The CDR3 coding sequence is TGTGCCAGTAGTACAGCGACAGGGTTGAACACCGGGGAGCTGTTTTTT. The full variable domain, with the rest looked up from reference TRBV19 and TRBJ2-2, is DGGITQSPKYLFRKEGQNVTLSCEQNLNHDAMYWYRQDPGQGLRLIYYSQIVNDFQKGDIAEGYSVSREKKESFPLTVTSAQKNPTAFYLCASSTATGLNTGELFFGEGSRLTVL.

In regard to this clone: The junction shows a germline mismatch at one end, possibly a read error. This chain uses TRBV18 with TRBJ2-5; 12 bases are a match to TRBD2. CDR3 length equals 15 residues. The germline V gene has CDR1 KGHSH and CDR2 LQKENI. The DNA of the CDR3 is TGTGCCAGCTCCCCACTAGCGGGAGGTGAAGAGACCCAGTACTTC. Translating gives CASSPLAGGEETQYF.

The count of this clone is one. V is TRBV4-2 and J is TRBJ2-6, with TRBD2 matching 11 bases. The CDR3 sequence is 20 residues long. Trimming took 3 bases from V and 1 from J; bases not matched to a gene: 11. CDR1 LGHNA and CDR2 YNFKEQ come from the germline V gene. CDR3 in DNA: TGTGCCAGCAGCCAGAGTCCGGTAGCGGGAGGGGAATCTGGGGCCAACGTCCTGACTTTC. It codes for CASSQSPVAGGESGANVLTF.

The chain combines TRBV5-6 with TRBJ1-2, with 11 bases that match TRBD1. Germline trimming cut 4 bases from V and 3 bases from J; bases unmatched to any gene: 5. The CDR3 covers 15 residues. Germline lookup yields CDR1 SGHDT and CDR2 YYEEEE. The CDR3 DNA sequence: TGTGCCAGCAGCAGCGGACAGGGGGCGTACTATGGCTACACCTTC. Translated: CASSSGQGAYYGYTF.

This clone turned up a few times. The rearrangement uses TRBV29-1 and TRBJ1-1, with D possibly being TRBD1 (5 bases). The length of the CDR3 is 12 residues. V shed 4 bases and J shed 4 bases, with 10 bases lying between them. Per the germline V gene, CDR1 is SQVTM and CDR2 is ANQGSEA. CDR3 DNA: TGCAGCGTTGCTCCGGGGGGCACTGAAGCTTTCTTT. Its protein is CSVAPGGTEAFF.

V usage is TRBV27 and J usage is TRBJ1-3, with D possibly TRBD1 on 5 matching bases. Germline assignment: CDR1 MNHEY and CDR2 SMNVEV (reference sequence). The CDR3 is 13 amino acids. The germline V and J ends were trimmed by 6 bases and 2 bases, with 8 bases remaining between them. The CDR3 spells CASRGHPGNTIYF. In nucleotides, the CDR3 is TGTGCCAGCAGAGGACACCCTGGAAACACCATATATTTT.

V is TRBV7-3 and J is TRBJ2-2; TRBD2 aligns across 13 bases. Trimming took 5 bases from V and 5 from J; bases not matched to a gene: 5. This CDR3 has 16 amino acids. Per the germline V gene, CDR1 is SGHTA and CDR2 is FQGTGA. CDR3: CASSPGLAGPTGELFF. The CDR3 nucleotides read TGTGCCAGCAGCCCGGGACTAGCGGGACCTACCGGGGAGCTGTTTTTT.